This record looks at one T cell receptor beta chain sequence and its context. Which antigen it targets is not known. No base quality values were provided; no much bigger clone lies one nucleotide off. The germline V gene supplies CDR1 SGHDT and CDR2 YYEEEE. From the cysteine up to the phenylalanine, the CDR3 has a length of 18 residues. Only the CDR3 DNA stays, 54 bases, in frame from base 1. V gives up 1 base and J gives up 7 bases, and the segment between their germline ends measures 26 bases. The data stem from a study of T cell responses to AZD1222 COVID-19 vaccine (dated by TCRdb to the early 2020s). The study in broad terms: AZD1222 recipients given second doses at about 4 weeks or at about 12 weeks were pooled, since spike-specific TCR depth and breadth were not found to differ between the two schedules. Enrollment into the trials was organized by age into subgroups of 18-55, 56-69 and 70-plus years, and those subgroups contained approximately 160, 26 and 62 TCR-sequenced participants, respectively. TCR sequencing was performed for 230 to 250 trial participants, of whom roughly 200 were given two doses of AZD1222 and roughly 25 were given two doses of MenACWY control vaccine. Points the paper makes about the study in general: Spike-specific TCR breadth and depth rose significantly after two AZD1222 doses compared with day 0 and with MenACWY recipients. Conclusions about previously exposed vaccinees are limited because only five to seven AZD1222 recipients were SARS-CoV-2 seropositive at baseline. The whole spike protein was spanned by vaccine-associated CD4 TCRs, and dominant responses were seen in regions 160-218 and 743-854. In the small 56-69-year group, the increase in depth fell short of significance, most likely because of low power. Reportedly, almost half of the unique spike-specific TCRs recognized epitopes lying outside the regions that are mutated in the B.1.351 and B.1.1.7 variants. Participants were mostly white British, with more females than males. The authors suggested clonal diversity may have been underestimated. Because no day 14 peak-response samples were available, the repertoires could be characterized only after the peak T cell response.

In light of the paper, this sample's time point label describes: baseline before first vaccination. Samples from vaccinated people were obtained from the UK trials COV001 and COV002, which included a single-blind randomized controlled phase 2/3 trial of AZD1222 (ChAdOx1 nCoV-19) in healthy adults. For TCRbeta chain sequencing, PBMC samples were collected from trial participants at day 0 and at day 28 after the second dose. The CDR3 regions of human TCRbeta chains were subjected to immunosequencing. Per the source publication's procedure: Repertoire TCRs were checked for matches against a reference library of SARS-CoV-2-specific TCRs that had been generated using the MIRA antigen-specificity platform. Breadth meant the fraction of unique TCRs that were SARS-CoV-2-associated, whereas depth meant the fraction of total T cells that were SARS-CoV-2-associated. Using the MIRA data, every spike-specific TCR was mapped to the spike region that the TCR reacted to and assigned to either a CD4 or a CD8 class. Log10-transformed breadth and depth values were compared by one-way ANOVA with Sidak's multiple comparisons tests. TCRdb retrieved this table from immuneACCESS and kept in-frame rearrangements only. Not all clones are present; in checked studies, unresolved V genes account for under half, and no reason is known for the remainder. That table supplies the V and J calls and clone size; D and trimming were determined from the DNA. The sample records 110,000 to 150,000 clones, about 93% of which are singletons. The leading ten clones occupy over 7.5% of the sample.

The TCR was taken from an adult in good health. The sample here was peripheral blood, taken on day 0 of AZD1222 vaccination. The rearrangement combines TRBV5-6 with TRBJ2-5; 6 matching bases give a weak D call of TRBD2. Here the CDR3 is given as CASSLRTVLGWGLGTQYF. The DNA sequence is as follows: TGTGCCAGCAGCTTGAGAACGGTACTAGGGTGGGGACTTGGGACCCAGTACTTC. Full variable domain (CDR3 extended with the reference TRBV5-6 and TRBJ2-5 proteins): DAGVTQSPTHLIKTRGQQVTLRCSPKSGHDTVSWYQQALGQGPQFIFQYYEEEERQRGNFPDRFSGHQFPNYSSELNVNALLLGDSALYLCASSLRTVLGWGLGTQYFGPGTRLLVL.